Listed below are T cell receptor beta chains from one sample, sequenced in a study of blood T cell repertoires in COVID-19. Produced via immunoSEQ multiplex PCR; TCRdb's table is partial and in-frame only. This table holds about 150,000 clones, about 90% found once. The sequenced sample was peripheral blood. These receptors were taken from a man aged 50 or older with acute or convalescent COVID-19. CDR3s include the opening cysteine and the closing phenylalanine or tryptophan.

CDR3 length: 16
J gene: TRBJ2-3
V gene: TRBV20-1
CDR3 protein: CSASTERLDRLAPQYF

CDR3 length: 13
J gene: TRBJ1-2
V gene: TRBV29-1
CDR3 protein: CSVGRETLAGYTF

CDR3 length: 19
J gene: TRBJ2-7
V gene: TRBV5-1
CDR3 protein: CASSLADPALAGDSYEQYF

CDR3 length: 14
J gene: TRBJ1-3
V gene: TRBV18
CDR3 protein: CASSPQGLGNTIYF

CDR3 length: 15
J gene: TRBJ1-2
V gene: TRBV4-1
CDR3 protein: CASSHARALNYGYTF

CDR3 length: 14
J gene: TRBJ1-6
V gene: TRBV5-4
CDR3 protein: CASSGGSYNSPLHF

CDR3 length: 14
J gene: TRBJ1-1
V gene: TRBV27
CDR3 protein: CASSRRTDNTEAFF

CDR3 length: 14
J gene: TRBJ2-1
V gene: TRBV7-9
CDR3 protein: CASSTWTGGNEQFF

CDR3 length: 15
J gene: TRBJ1-4
V gene: TRBV5-5
CDR3 protein: CASSLDTGGNEKLFF

CDR3 length: 13
J gene: TRBJ1-2
V gene: TRBV7-3
CDR3 protein: CASSQDSNYGYTF

CDR3 length: 18
J gene: TRBJ2-7
V gene: TRBV27
CDR3 protein: CASSPRSPLAGVIYEQYF

CDR3 length: 13
J gene: TRBJ1-2
V gene: TRBV27
CDR3 protein: CASSFKTVYGYTF

CDR3 length: 14
J gene: TRBJ2-3
V gene: TRBV19
CDR3 protein: CASRHPGRTDTQYF

CDR3 length: 15
J gene: TRBJ2-1
V gene: TRBV6-5
CDR3 protein: CASSLGQATYNEQFF

CDR3 length: 13
J gene: TRBJ2-7
V gene: TRBV6-5
CDR3 protein: CASSYGTQYEQYF

CDR3 length: 11
J gene: TRBJ1-4
V gene: TRBV25-1
CDR3 protein: CASSIVEKLFF

CDR3 length: 14
J gene: TRBJ2-2
V gene: TRBV6-5
CDR3 protein: CASSYRGTDGELFF

CDR3 length: 16
J gene: TRBJ2-7
V gene: TRBV9
CDR3 protein: CASSGRPGVGPYEQYF

CDR3 length: 18
J gene: TRBJ1-5
V gene: TRBV6-2/TRBV6-3
CDR3 protein: CASSWGLAGGYSNQPQHF

CDR3 length: 14
J gene: TRBJ2-7
V gene: TRBV5-4
CDR3 protein: CASSLWLAGSEQYF